A single TCR beta chain is shown here with its context. What it binds is unknown. Assay: immunoSEQ multiplex PCR; the TCRdb copy retains only in-frame clones and omits some. Here the sample spans 15,000 to 20,000 clones, 50% to 70% being singletons. These data are taken from a study of Tregs in tolerant kidney transplant recipients. Study-level information: CD4+CD25+CD127- cells came from approximately 3-day belatacept mixed lymphocyte reactions, some with roughly five-day graft donor restimulation. Findings and caveats of the study: Findings come from small patient numbers and require larger validation. Biological reproducibility was not directly addressed in this study. Expanding Tregs on activated donor B cells appeared to best identify donor-specific TCRbeta clones.

Germline CDR1 reads LNHDA; CDR2 reads SQIVND (reference sequence). J gave up 1 base and V 3 bases, and 5 bases lay outside the gene matches. This CDR3 is built from 16 residues. This sequence was found in a human donor in good health. The chain combines TRBV19 with TRBJ2-1; 8 bases agree with TRBD2. The sequenced material came from Tregs from blood cultured with allogeneic cells. DNA of the CDR3: TGTGCCAGTAGTATGATGGGACTAGAGTCCTACAATGAGCAGTTCTTC. Its translation: CASSMMGLESYNEQFF.